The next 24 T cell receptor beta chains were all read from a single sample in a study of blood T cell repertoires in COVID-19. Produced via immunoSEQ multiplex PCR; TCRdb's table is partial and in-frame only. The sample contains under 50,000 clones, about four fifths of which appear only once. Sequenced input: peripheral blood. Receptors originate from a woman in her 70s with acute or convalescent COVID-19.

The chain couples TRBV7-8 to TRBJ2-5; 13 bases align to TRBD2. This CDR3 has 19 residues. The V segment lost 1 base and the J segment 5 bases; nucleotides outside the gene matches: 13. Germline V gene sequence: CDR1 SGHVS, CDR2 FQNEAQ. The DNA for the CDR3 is TGTGCCAGCAGCTTAGGGACTAGCGGGAGAAGAAGGGCCATGGAGACCCAGTACTTC. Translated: CASSLGTSGRRRAMETQYF.

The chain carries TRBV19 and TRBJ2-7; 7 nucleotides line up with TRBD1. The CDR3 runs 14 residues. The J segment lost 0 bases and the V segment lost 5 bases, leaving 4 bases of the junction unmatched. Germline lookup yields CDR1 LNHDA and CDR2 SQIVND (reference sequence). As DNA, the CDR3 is TGTGCCAGTAGTCGCACAGGGGACTCCTACGAGCAGTACTTC. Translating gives CASSRTGDSYEQYF.

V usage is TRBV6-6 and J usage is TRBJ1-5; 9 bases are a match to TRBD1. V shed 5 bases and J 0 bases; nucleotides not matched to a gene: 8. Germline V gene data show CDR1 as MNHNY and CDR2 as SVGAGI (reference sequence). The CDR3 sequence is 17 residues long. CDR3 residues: CASSPRTGVDSNQPQHF. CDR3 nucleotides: TGTGCCAGCAGTCCCCGGACAGGGGTAGATAGCAATCAGCCCCAGCATTTT.

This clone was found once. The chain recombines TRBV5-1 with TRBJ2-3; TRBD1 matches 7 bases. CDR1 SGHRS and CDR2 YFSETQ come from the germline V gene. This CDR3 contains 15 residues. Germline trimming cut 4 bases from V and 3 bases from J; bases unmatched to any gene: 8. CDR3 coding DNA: TGCGCCAGCAGCCCCAGACAGGGTTCGACAGATACGCAGTATTTT. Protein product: CASSPRQGSTDTQYF.

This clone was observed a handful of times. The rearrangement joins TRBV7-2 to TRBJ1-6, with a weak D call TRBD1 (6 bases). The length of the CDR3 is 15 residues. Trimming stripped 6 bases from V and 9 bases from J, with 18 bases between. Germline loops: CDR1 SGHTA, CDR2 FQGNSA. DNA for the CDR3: TGTGCCAGCAGGTCAGGGGACCAGATCCGTTCACCCCTCCACTTT. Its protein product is CASRSGDQIRSPLHF.

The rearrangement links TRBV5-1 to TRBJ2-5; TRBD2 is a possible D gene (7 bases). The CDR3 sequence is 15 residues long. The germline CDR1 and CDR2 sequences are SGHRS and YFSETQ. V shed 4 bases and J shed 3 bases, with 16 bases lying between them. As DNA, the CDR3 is TGCGCCAGCAGCCCGGGGGGCAGGGCAGAAGAGACCCAGTACTTC. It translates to CASSPGGRAEETQYF.

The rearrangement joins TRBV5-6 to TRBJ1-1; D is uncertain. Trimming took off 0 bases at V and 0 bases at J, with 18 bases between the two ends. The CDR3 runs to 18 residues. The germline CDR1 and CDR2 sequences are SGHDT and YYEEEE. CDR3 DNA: TGTGCCAGCAGCTTGGACGAGGCTTCTTCCCTTATGAACACTGAAGCTTTCTTT. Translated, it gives CASSLDEASSLMNTEAFF.

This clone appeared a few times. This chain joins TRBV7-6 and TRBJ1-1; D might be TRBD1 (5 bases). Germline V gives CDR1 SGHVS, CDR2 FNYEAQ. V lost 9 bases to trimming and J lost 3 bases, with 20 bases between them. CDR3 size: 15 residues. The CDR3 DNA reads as TGTGCCAGTACCTCCTCCTGGACGGGGGACACTGAAGCTTTCTTT. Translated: CASTSSWTGDTEAFF.

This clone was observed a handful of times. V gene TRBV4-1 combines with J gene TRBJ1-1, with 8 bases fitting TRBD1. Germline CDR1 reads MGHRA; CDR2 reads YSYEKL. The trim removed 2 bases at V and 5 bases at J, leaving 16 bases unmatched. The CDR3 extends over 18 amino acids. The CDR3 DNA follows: TGCGCCAGCAGCCAACCCCGGGCAGGGGGCGCGATTAGAACTGAAGCTTTCTTT. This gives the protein CASSQPRAGGAIRTEAFF.

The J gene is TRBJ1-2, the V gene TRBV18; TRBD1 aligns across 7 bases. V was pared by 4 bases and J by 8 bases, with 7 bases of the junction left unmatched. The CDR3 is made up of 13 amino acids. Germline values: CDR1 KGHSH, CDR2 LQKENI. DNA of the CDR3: TGTGCCAGCTCACAGGACAGGTCGGGCGGCTACACCTTC. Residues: CASSQDRSGGYTF.

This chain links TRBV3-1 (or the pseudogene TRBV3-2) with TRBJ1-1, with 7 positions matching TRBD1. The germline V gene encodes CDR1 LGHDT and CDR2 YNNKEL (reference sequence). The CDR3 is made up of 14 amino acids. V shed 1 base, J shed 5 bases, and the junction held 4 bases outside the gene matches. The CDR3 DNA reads TGTGCCAGCAGCCAAGGGACAGGTGATACTGAAGCTTTCTTT. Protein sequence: CASSQGTGDTEAFF.

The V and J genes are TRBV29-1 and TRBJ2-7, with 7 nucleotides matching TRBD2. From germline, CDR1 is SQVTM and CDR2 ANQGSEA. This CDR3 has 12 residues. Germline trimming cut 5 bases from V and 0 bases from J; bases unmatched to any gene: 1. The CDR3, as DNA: TGCAGCGTTCTAGCGGCCTCCTACGAGCAGTACTTC. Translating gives CSVLAASYEQYF.

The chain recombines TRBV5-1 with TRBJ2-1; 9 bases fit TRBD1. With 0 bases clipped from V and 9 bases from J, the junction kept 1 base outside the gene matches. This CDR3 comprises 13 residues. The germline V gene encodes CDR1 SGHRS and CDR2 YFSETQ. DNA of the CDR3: TGCGCCAGCAGCTTGGGGGACAGGGCTGAGCAGTTCTTC. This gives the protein CASSLGDRAEQFF. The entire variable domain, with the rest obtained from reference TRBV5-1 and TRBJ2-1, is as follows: KAGVTQTPRYLIKTRGQQVTLSCSPISGHRSVSWYQQTPGQGLQFLFEYFSETQRNKGNFPGRFSGRQFSNSRSEMNVSTLELGDSALYLCASSLGDRAEQFFGPGTRLTVL.

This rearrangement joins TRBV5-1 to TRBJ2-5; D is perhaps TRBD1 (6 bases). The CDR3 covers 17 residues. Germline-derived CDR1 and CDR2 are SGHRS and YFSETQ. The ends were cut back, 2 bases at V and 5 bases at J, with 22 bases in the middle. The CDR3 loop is CASSFRDTRLGGETQYF. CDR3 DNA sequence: TGCGCCAGCAGCTTCCGGGACACCCGACTTGGTGGGGAGACCCAGTACTTC.

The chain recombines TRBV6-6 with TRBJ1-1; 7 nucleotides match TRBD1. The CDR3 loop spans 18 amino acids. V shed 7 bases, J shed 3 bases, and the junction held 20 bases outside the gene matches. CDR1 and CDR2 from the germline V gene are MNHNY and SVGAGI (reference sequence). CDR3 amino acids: CASTRSGDRVTFHTEAFF. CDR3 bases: TGTGCCAGCACCCGATCCGGAGACAGGGTCACCTTTCACACTGAAGCTTTCTTT.

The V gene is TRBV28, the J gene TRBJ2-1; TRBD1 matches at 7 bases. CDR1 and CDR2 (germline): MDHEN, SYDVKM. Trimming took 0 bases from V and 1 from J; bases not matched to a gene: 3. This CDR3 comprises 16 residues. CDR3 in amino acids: CASSLWGDSSYNEQFF. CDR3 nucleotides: TGTGCCAGCAGTTTATGGGGGGACAGTTCCTACAATGAGCAGTTCTTC.

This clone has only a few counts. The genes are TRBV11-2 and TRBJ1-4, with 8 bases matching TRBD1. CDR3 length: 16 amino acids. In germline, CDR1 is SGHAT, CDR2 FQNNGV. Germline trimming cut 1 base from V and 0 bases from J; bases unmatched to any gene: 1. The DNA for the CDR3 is TGTGCCAGCAGCTTAGGGACAGGGACAACTAATGAAAAACTGTTTTTT. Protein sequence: CASSLGTGTTNEKLFF.

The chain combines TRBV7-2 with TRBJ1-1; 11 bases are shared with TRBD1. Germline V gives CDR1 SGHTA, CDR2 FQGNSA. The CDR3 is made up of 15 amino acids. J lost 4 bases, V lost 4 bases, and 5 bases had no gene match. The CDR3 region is CASSSGQGVGTEAFF. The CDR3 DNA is TGTGCCAGCAGCTCGGGACAGGGGGTCGGCACTGAAGCTTTCTTT. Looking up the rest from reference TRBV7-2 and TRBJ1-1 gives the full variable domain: GAGVSQSPSNKVTEKGKDVELRCDPISGHTALYWYRQSLGQGLEFLIYFQGNSAPDKSGLPSDRFSAERTGGSVSTLTIQRTQQEDSAVYLCASSSGQGVGTEAFFGQGTRLTVV.

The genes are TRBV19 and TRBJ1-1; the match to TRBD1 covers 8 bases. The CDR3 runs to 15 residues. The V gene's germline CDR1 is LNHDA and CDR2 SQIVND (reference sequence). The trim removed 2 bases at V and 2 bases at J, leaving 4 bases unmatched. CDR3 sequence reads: CASSIIGQGNTEAFF. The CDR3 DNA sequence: TGTGCCAGTAGTATAATTGGACAGGGCAACACTGAAGCTTTCTTT.

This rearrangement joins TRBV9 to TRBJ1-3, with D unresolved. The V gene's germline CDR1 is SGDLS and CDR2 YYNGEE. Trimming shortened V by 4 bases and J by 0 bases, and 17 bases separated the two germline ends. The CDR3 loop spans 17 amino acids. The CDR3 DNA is TGTGCCAGCAGCTCTGAGCTATTTCGCTCCTCTGGAAACACCATATATTTT. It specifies CASSSELFRSSGNTIYF.

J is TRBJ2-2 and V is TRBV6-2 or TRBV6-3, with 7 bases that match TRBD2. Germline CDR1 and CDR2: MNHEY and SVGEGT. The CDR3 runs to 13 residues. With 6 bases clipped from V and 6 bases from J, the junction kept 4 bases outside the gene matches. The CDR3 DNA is TGTGCCAGCAGATACACTAGCGCCGGGGAGCTGTTTTTT. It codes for CASRYTSAGELFF.

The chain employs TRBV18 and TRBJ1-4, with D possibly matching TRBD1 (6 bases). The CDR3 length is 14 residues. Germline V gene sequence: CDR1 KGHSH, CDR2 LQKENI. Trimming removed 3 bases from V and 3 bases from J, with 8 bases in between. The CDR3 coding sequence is TGTGCCAGCTCACCGGGGGCTGCTAATGAAAAACTGTTTTTT. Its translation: CASSPGAANEKLFF.

CDR3 in amino acids: CASSREGPSPASPLHF. The CDR3 nucleotides are TGTGCCAGTAGTCGGGAGGGACCTTCACCGGCTTCACCCCTCCACTTT. The chain recombines TRBV19 with TRBJ1-6, with D perhaps TRBD1 (5 bases). The CDR3 covers 16 residues. The ends were cut back, 5 bases at V and 9 bases at J, with 20 bases in the middle. Germline V gene sequence: CDR1 LNHDA, CDR2 SQIVND (reference sequence). The full variable domain, in which reference TRBV19 and TRBJ1-6 provide the parts outside the CDR3, is DGGITQSPKYLFRKEGQNVTLSCEQNLNHDAMYWYRQDPGQGLRLIYYSQIVNDFQKGDIAEGYSVSREKKESFPLTVTSAQKNPTAFYLCASSREGPSPASPLHFGNGTRLTVT.

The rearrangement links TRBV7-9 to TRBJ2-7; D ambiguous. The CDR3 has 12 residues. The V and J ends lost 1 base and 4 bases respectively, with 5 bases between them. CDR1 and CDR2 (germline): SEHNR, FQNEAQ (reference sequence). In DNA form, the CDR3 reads TGTGCCAGCAGCTTAGTCCCATACGAGCAGTACTTC. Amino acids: CASSLVPYEQYF. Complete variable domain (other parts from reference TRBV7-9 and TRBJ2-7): DTGVSQNPRHKITKRGQNVTFRCDPISEHNRLYWYRQTLGQGPEFLTYFQNEAQLEKSRLLSDRFSAERPKGSFSTLEIQRTEQGDSAMYLCASSLVPYEQYFGPGTRLTVT.